What follows describes a single T cell receptor (beta chain). Here immunoSEQ multiplex PCR was the method, and the copy in TCRdb shows in-frame clones only, minus some. The table lists some 500,000 clones, roughly nine tenths of them singletons, with roughly 7.3% in the top ten. The sample comes from a study of blood T cell repertoires in COVID-19. Patients at the Seattle site were enrolled during active infection and followed longitudinally. This receptor was identified in a woman between 45 and 65 years old with COVID-19, enrolled during active disease. The sequenced sample consisted of peripheral blood.

The CDR3 here is CASSSGVRTEAFF. The CDR3 coding sequence is TGTGCCAGCAGCTCAGGGGTGCGCACTGAAGCTTTCTTT. The chain combines TRBV7-9 with TRBJ1-1; a possible D gene is TRBD1 (6 bases). Germline CDR1 is SEHNR and CDR2 is FQNEAQ (reference sequence). The CDR3 runs to 13 residues. Trimming shortened V by 4 bases and J by 4 bases, and 10 bases separated the two germline ends.